This passage covers 13 T cell receptor beta chains from one sample sequenced in a study of cytomegalovirus exposure and HLA in healthy donors. It was with 60 Vbeta and 13 Jbeta primers that the PCR ran. TCRdb's table, derived via immunoSEQ multiplex PCR, lists solely in-frame clones and lacks some. The sample contains under 150,000 clones, around 82% of which appear only once. Sequenced input: PBMCs. The receptor set was obtained from a woman under 40 in good health and CMV-seropositive.

In this sample, this clone turned up once. The gene calls are TRBV5-1 and TRBJ1-2; D remains unclear. V dropped 4 bases and J dropped 3 bases, with 10 bases sitting between them. The CDR3 consists of 13 residues. Germline CDR1 is SGHRS and CDR2 is YFSETQ. CDR3 bases: TGCGCCAGCAGCCCAACTCGGGACTATGGCTACACCTTC. Translated, it gives CASSPTRDYGYTF.

The chain uses TRBV5-5 and TRBJ2-5; TRBD1 might be the D (5 bases). V was pared by 4 bases and J by 5 bases, with 12 bases between. This CDR3 is built from 13 residues. CDR1 is SGHKS, CDR2 YYEKEE, per germline (reference sequence). CDR3 sequence reads: CASSMEGVETQYF. The CDR3 bases are TGTGCCAGCAGCATGGAAGGGGTCGAGACCCAGTACTTC.

This clone turned up a few times. This chain uses TRBV25-1 with TRBJ2-3, with D maybe TRBD2 (5 bases). The CDR3 length is 13 residues. Trimming stripped 4 bases from V and 8 bases from J, with 13 bases between. Germline V lookup: CDR1 MGHDK, CDR2 SYGVNS. The CDR3 sequence is CASSGQLVGTQYF. The CDR3 coding sequence is TGTGCCAGCAGTGGGCAACTAGTCGGTACGCAGTATTTT.

V is TRBV2 and J is TRBJ2-7; no clear D gene. Trimming removed 8 bases at V and 4 bases at J, with 12 bases between. Germline CDR1 is SNHLY and CDR2 is FYNNEI. The CDR3 consists of 12 residues. The CDR3 loop reads CASYLYSYEQYF. The CDR3 nucleotides read TGTGCCAGCTACTTATACAGTTACGAGCAGTACTTC.

The chain carries TRBV27 and TRBJ2-1, with a possible D match to TRBD1 (6 bases). The V and J ends lost 6 bases and 15 bases respectively, with 15 bases between them. CDR3 length equals 11 residues. Germline CDR1 MNHEY, CDR2 SMNVEV (reference sequence). CDR3 bases: TGTGCCAGCAGAAAAACAGGGCCCCTGTTCTTC. As protein: CASRKTGPLFF.

For the CDR3, the DNA is TGTGCCAGCAGCTTAGCGGGCCCAGTTGAAGCTTTCTTT. This translates into CASSLAGPVEAFF. The chain links TRBV11-1 to TRBJ1-1; D gene uncertain. Germline V gene data show CDR1 as SGHAT and CDR2 as FQDESV (reference sequence). This CDR3 has 13 amino acids. Trimming pared 0 bases from V and 7 bases from J, leaving 9 bases between.

J is TRBJ2-3 and V is TRBV15; perhaps TRBD2 as D (5 bases). Germline CDR1 LNHNV, CDR2 YYDKDF (reference sequence). The CDR3 runs 13 residues. The V and J ends lost 0 bases and 6 bases respectively, with 7 bases between them. The CDR3 reads CATSRDPSDTQYF. The CDR3 DNA reads TGTGCCACCAGCAGAGATCCTAGCGATACGCAGTATTTT.

The J gene is TRBJ2-5, the V gene TRBV10-3; 10 bases fit TRBD2. With 7 bases clipped from V and 3 bases from J, the junction kept 5 bases outside the gene matches. Germline V lookup: CDR1 ENHRY, CDR2 SYGVKD. The CDR3 consists of 14 residues. The CDR3 region is CAITRTSGEETQYF. The CDR3 region has the DNA TGTGCCATCACAAGGACTAGCGGAGAAGAGACCCAGTACTTC.

Comment on this clone: Distinct nucleotide sequences in the sample also encode this CDR3. The chain links TRBV9 to TRBJ1-6, with D unresolved. The V and J ends lost 0 bases and 9 bases respectively, with 13 bases between them. The CDR3 consists of 15 residues. CDR1 and CDR2 from the germline V gene are SGDLS and YYNGEE. CDR3 bases: TGTGCCAGCAGCGTAGAATGGGGAGATCTTTCACCCCTCCACTTT. This translates into CASSVEWGDLSPLHF.

As concerns this clone: The same CDR3 arises from other DNA sequences in this sample as well. The V gene is TRBV9, the J gene TRBJ2-3; maybe TRBD1 (5 bases). Germline lookup yields CDR1 SGDLS and CDR2 YYNGEE. Trimming took 4 bases from V and 5 from J, leaving 8 bases between them. This CDR3 region has 12 residues. CDR3 sequence reads: CASSQGEDTQYF. The CDR3 DNA reads TGTGCCAGCAGCCAAGGGGAAGATACGCAGTATTTT.

The chain uses TRBV6-5 and TRBJ2-7; TRBD1 aligns across 11 bases. CDR1 MNHEY and CDR2 SVGAGI come from the germline V gene. The CDR3 consists of 13 residues. V was pared by 8 bases and J by 3 bases, with 3 bases of the junction left unmatched. The CDR3 nucleotides are TGTGCCAGCGAGGGACAGGGGGTCTACGAGCAGTACTTC. As protein: CASEGQGVYEQYF.

V gene TRBV11-2 combines with J gene TRBJ2-7, with D tentatively TRBD2 (6 bases). V was cut by 0 bases and J by 4 bases, with 10 bases left in between. Germline CDR1 and CDR2: SGHAT and FQNNGV. The CDR3 has 14 amino acids. Here the CDR3 DNA reads TGTGCCAGCAGCTTAGAAGCTAGCGCATACGAGCAGTACTTC. As protein: CASSLEASAYEQYF. Looking up the rest from reference TRBV11-2 and TRBJ2-7 gives the full variable domain: EAGVAQSPRYKIIEKRQSVAFWCNPISGHATLYWYQQILGQGPKLLIQFQNNGVVDDSQLPKDRFSAERLKGVDSTLKIQPAKLEDSAVYLCASSLEASAYEQYFGPGTRLTVT.

The chain joins TRBV19 to TRBJ2-7; D is ambiguous. The germline V and J ends were trimmed by 5 bases and 9 bases, with 20 bases remaining between them. Looked up from germline, CDR1 is LNHDA and CDR2 is SQIVND (reference sequence). This CDR3 region has 14 residues. The CDR3: CASSDKPYPFGQYF. The CDR3 DNA sequence: TGTGCCAGTAGTGACAAACCCTATCCCTTCGGGCAGTACTTC.